A few counts support the clone carrying this TCR beta chain. The antigen is not known. Attachment of unique molecular identifiers to individual cDNA molecules was performed. MiXCR, applied by TCRdb to the 5' RACE reads, yields one record per CDR3 protein. The data contain 60,000 or so distinct CDR3 sequences, around 13% of them singletons. The sample belongs to a study of early T cells in non-severe SARS-CoV-2 infection. Study background: Sequenced bulk RNA came from whole blood that was unsorted, and chains were unpaired. Study outcomes and limitations: Anti-spike CD8 responses were favored by VDJdb matching, which missed private and CD4 specificities.

The sample here was whole blood, taken at baseline. The TCR sequence derives from an adult who was a healthcare worker with PCR-confirmed SARS-CoV-2 infection or an uninfected control (not recorded which).

The CDR3 loop is CAIRDSATGELFF. The CDR3 DNA sequence: TGTGCCATCAGGGACAGCGCCACCGGGGAGCTGTTTTTT. The rearrangement joins TRBV10-3 to TRBJ2-2; perhaps TRBD1 as D (6 bases). CDR3 length equals 13 residues. Germline CDR1 is ENHRY and CDR2 is SYGVKD. Trimming removed 6 bases from V and 4 bases from J, with 9 bases in between.